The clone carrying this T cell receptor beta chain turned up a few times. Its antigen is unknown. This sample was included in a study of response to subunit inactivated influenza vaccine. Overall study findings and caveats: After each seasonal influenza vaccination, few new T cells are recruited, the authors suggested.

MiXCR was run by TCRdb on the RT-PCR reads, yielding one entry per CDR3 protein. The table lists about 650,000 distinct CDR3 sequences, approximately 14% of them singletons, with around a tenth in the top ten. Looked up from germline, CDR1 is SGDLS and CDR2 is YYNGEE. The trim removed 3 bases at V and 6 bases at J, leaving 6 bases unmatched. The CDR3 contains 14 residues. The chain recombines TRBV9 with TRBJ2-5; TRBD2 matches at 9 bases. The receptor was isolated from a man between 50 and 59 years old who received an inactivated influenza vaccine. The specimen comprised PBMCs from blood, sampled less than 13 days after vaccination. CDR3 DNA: TGTGCCAGCAGCGCCGGGACTAGCTCTCAGACCCAGTACTTC. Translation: CASSAGTSSQTQYF.